The 17 T cell receptor beta chains below come from one sample, sequenced in a study of shared clonotypes between healthy human individuals. CD8 cells regarded as naive lacked CD45RO, were positively chosen for CCR7, and omitted terminally differentiated effector memory CD45RA+ cells. Clones were sequenced by immunoSEQ multiplex PCR, and TCRdb holds only the in-frame ones, with some missing. Here the sample spans about 2.2 million clones, over 85% being singletons. Sequenced sample: naive CD8+ T cells from PBMCs. These receptors were collected from a man younger than 35 in good health. Some clones in this sample may be carry-over from other donors' samples.

This clone was detected only a few times. The chain has TRBV7-9 and TRBJ1-5; D is unresolved. The germline V gene encodes CDR1 SEHNR and CDR2 FQNEAQ (reference sequence). The CDR3 has 12 residues. V lost 5 bases and J 3 bases, leaving 5 bases between the germline ends. CDR3 protein: CASSGYNQPQHF. DNA for the CDR3: TGTGCCAGCAGCGGATACAATCAGCCCCAGCATTTT.

The chain employs TRBV5-4 and TRBJ2-1; 12 nucleotides line up with TRBD2. After removal of 1 base from V and 5 bases from J, the junction contained 7 bases not matched to a gene. Germline V gene data show CDR1 as SGHNT and CDR2 as YYREEE (reference sequence). The CDR3 sequence is 17 residues long. The CDR3 reads CASSLRLAGEANNEQFF. CDR3 nucleotides: TGTGCCAGCAGCTTGCGACTAGCGGGGGAAGCGAACAATGAGCAGTTCTTC.

The V call is TRBV18, the J call TRBJ2-7; 9 positions match TRBD1. The V gene's germline CDR1 is KGHSH and CDR2 LQKENI. There are 15 residues in the CDR3. The V and J ends lost 2 bases and 3 bases, in that order; junction bases with no gene match: 5. This CDR3 is CASSPTGGLVYEQYF. CDR3 DNA sequence: TGTGCCAGCTCACCAACAGGGGGCCTTGTCTACGAGCAGTACTTC.

V is TRBV6-5 and J is TRBJ2-7, with a weak D call TRBD2 (5 bases). The V gene lost 2 bases and the J gene lost 0 bases, with 14 bases spanning the gap. Germline V gene lookup returns CDR1 MNHEY and CDR2 SVGAGI. The CDR3 has 16 amino acids. CDR3 sequence reads: CASSYRLTGSSYEQYF. The CDR3 DNA reads TGTGCCAGCAGTTACCGGCTGACGGGAAGCTCCTACGAGCAGTACTTC.

The gene calls are TRBV19 and TRBJ1-5, with 7 positions matching TRBD1. The ends lost 3 bases at V and 7 bases at J; junction bases unmatched: 9. This CDR3 is built from 15 residues. Germline loops: CDR1 LNHDA, CDR2 SQIVND (reference sequence). For the CDR3, the DNA is TGTGCCAGTAGTATCTTCGAGACAGGGATCCAGCCCCAGCATTTT. It codes for CASSIFETGIQPQHF.

The gene calls are TRBV19 and TRBJ2-7, with D perhaps TRBD1 (6 bases). Trimming stripped 4 bases from V and 2 bases from J, with 12 bases between. This CDR3 has 14 amino acids. CDR1 LNHDA and CDR2 SQIVND come from the germline V gene (reference sequence). The CDR3 sequence is CASSTFGTTYEQYF. The CDR3 DNA is TGTGCCAGTAGTACCTTCGGGACAACCTACGAGCAGTACTTC. Together with reference TRBV19 and TRBJ2-7, the CDR3 gives the full variable domain: DGGITQSPKYLFRKEGQNVTLSCEQNLNHDAMYWYRQDPGQGLRLIYYSQIVNDFQKGDIAEGYSVSREKKESFPLTVTSAQKNPTAFYLCASSTFGTTYEQYFGPGTRLTVT.

The genes are TRBV28 and TRBJ2-1; possibly TRBD2 for D (6 bases). The CDR3 is 16 amino acids. V was trimmed by 2 bases and J by 7 bases, leaving 18 bases between them. Germline V lookup: CDR1 MDHEN, CDR2 SYDVKM. CDR3 loop: CASSLLSGGELNEQFF. For the CDR3, the DNA is TGTGCCAGCAGTTTACTCAGCGGAGGGGAACTGAATGAGCAGTTCTTC.

Only one count was recorded for this clone. The chain uses TRBV29-1 and TRBJ1-4; tentatively, D is TRBD1 (6 bases). V lost 7 bases and J 4 bases, leaving 13 bases between the germline ends. The CDR3 spans 13 residues. The V gene's germline CDR1 is SQVTM and CDR2 ANQGSEA. This CDR3 is CSGIGRGNEKLFF. The CDR3, as DNA: TGCAGCGGGATAGGCAGGGGTAATGAAAAACTGTTTTTT.

The chain recombines TRBV27 with TRBJ2-7; TRBD2 matches 10 bases. The V and J ends lost 2 bases and 1 base, in that order; junction bases with no gene match: 8. The CDR3 totals 17 residues. CDR1 and CDR2 (germline): MNHEY, SMNVEV (reference sequence). The CDR3 loop reads CASSLTSGTRLSYEQYF. The CDR3 DNA is TGTGCCAGCAGTTTAACTAGCGGGACGAGATTGTCCTACGAGCAGTACTTC.

The gene calls are TRBV27 and TRBJ1-2; weak D call: TRBD1 (6 bases). Trimming cost V 2 bases and J 4 bases, with 20 bases left between them. The CDR3 totals 17 residues. Germline values: CDR1 MNHEY, CDR2 SMNVEV (reference sequence). The CDR3 DNA reads as TGTGCCAGCAGTTTAGGGGACACCGCCTCCCCTTTCTATGGCTACACCTTC. It codes for CASSLGDTASPFYGYTF.

The V gene is TRBV7-9, the J gene TRBJ2-7; possible D gene TRBD2, 5 bases. Per germline, CDR1 SEHNR and CDR2 FQNEAQ (reference sequence). V was trimmed by 5 bases and J by 4 bases, leaving 18 bases between them. CDR3 length: 15 residues. The CDR3 DNA reads as TGTGCCAGCAGCCTGACTACCGCCAACACTTACGAGCAGTACTTC. This codes for CASSLTTANTYEQYF.

The chain couples TRBV12-5 to TRBJ2-1; TRBD1 is a possible D gene (6 bases). The germline CDR1 and CDR2 sequences are LGHNT and FRNRAP. Trimming left V 7 bases short and J 6 bases short, with 13 bases between. The CDR3 is 13 amino acids. The CDR3 DNA sequence: TGTGCTAGTGCCATCCTAGGGGGCAATGAGCAGTTCTTC. Translating it yields CASAILGGNEQFF.

The chain employs TRBV7-3 and TRBJ2-3, with D hard to call. Germline CDR1 SGHTA, CDR2 FQGTGA. CDR3 length equals 13 residues. V was cut by 5 bases and J by 2 bases, with 8 bases left in between. CDR3 bases: TGTGCCAGCAGCCCACACCCCACAGATACGCAGTATTTT. Protein sequence: CASSPHPTDTQYF.

The chain carries TRBV29-1 and TRBJ2-7; 7 nucleotides match TRBD2. In germline, CDR1 is SQVTM, CDR2 ANQGSEA. After removal of 0 bases from V and 7 bases from J, the junction contained 9 bases not matched to a gene. The CDR3 length is 14 residues. The CDR3: CSVEDPTSPKEQYF. The DNA for the CDR3 is TGCAGCGTTGAAGATCCGACTAGCCCCAAGGAGCAGTACTTC.

The chain couples TRBV27 to TRBJ2-3, with D tentatively TRBD1 (5 bases). CDR1 and CDR2 from the germline V gene are MNHEY and SMNVEV (reference sequence). Trimming stripped 3 bases from V and 4 bases from J, with 14 bases between. The CDR3 runs 15 residues. The CDR3 loop reads CASSFRIRAADTQYF. The CDR3 DNA reads TGTGCCAGCAGTTTTAGGATCAGGGCCGCAGATACGCAGTATTTT.

The chain uses TRBV29-1 and TRBJ2-5, with D unresolved. This CDR3 spans 12 amino acids. V was trimmed by 3 bases and J by 4 bases, leaving 9 bases between them. Germline V lookup: CDR1 SQVTM, CDR2 ANQGSEA. The CDR3 spells CSVDLDLETQYF. CDR3 in DNA: TGCAGCGTTGACCTAGATTTAGAGACCCAGTACTTC.

This clone has only one observation. Other nucleotide sequences in the sample specify the same CDR3. The V and J genes are TRBV28 and TRBJ2-1; 10 positions agree with TRBD2. CDR3 length: 16 residues. The V segment lost 3 bases and the J segment 2 bases; nucleotides outside the gene matches: 4. The germline CDR1 and CDR2 sequences are MDHEN and SYDVKM. DNA of the CDR3: TGTGCCAGCAGTTTCGGTCTAGCGGGAGCCTACAATGAGCAGTTCTTC. Protein product: CASSFGLAGAYNEQFF. The full variable domain, completed using reference TRBV28 and TRBJ2-1, is DVKVTQSSRYLVKRTGEKVFLECVQDMDHENMFWYRQDPGLGLRLIYFSYDVKMKEKGDIPEGYSVSREKKERFSLILESASTNQTSMYLCASSFGLAGAYNEQFFGPGTRLTVL.